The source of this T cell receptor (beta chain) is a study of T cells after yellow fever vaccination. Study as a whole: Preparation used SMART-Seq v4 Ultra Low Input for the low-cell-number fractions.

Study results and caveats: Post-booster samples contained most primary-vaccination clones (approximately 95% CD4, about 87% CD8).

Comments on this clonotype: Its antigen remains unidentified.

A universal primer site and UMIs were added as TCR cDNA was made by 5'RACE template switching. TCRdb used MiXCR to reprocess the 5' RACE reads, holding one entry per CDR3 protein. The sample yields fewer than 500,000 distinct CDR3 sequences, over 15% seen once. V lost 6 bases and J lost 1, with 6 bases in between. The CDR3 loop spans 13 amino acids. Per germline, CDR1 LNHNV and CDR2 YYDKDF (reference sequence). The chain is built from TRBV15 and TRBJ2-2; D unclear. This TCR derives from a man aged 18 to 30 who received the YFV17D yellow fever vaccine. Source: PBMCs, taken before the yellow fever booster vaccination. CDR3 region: CATRDLNTGELFF. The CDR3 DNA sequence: TGTGCCACCAGAGACTTGAACACCGGGGAGCTGTTTTTT.